This TCR beta chain was documented in a study of shared clonotypes between healthy human individuals. Germline values: CDR1 SGHAT, CDR2 FQDESV (reference sequence). V was pared by 0 bases and J by 0 bases, with 12 bases between. The CDR3 spans 16 residues. Here immunoSEQ multiplex PCR was the method, and the copy in TCRdb shows in-frame clones only, minus some. The repertoire consists of about a million clones, with 60% to 85% occurring once and the leading ten covering 0.89%. This sequence joins TRBV11-1 and TRBJ2-7; D not resolved. This sequence originates from a man aged 18 to 35 in good health. Some clones in this sample may be carry-over from other donors' samples. The specimen was memory CD4+ T cells from PBMCs. This sample's subset: CD45RA-negative fraction. CDR3 sequence reads: CASSLAKPSRSYEQYF. CDR3 nucleotide sequence: TGTGCCAGCAGCTTAGCGAAGCCCAGCCGCTCCTACGAGCAGTACTTC.